This TCR beta chain was recovered during a study of control samples from healthy donors and cancer patients. This CDR3 is built from 17 residues. J gave up 0 bases and V 2 bases, and 7 bases lay outside the gene matches. Germline V gives CDR1 MDHEN, CDR2 SYDVKM. Libraries were prepared by immunoSEQ multiplex PCR; TCRdb keeps only in-frame clonotypes and omits some of them. The table has some 200,000 clones, 85% to 95% seen once. J is TRBJ1-5 and V is TRBV28; TRBD1 agrees at 7 bases. The sequence was obtained from a man aged 18 to 35 in good health. The specimen was blood. CDR3 loop: CASSLRVGGDSNQPQHF. The CDR3 DNA is TGTGCCAGCAGTTTAAGGGTAGGGGGCGATAGCAATCAGCCCCAGCATTTT.